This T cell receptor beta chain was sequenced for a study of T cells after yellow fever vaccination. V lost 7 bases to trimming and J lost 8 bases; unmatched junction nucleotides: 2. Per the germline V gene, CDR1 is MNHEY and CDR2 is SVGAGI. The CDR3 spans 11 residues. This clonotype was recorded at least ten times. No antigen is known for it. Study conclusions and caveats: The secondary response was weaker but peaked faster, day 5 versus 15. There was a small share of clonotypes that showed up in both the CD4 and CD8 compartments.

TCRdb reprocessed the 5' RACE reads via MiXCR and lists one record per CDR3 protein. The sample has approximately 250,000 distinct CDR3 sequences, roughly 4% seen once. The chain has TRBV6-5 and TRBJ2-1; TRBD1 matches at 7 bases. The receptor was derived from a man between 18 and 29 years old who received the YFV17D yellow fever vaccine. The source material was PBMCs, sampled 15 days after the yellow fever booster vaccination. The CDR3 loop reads CASTTGYEQFF. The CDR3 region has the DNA TGTGCCAGCACGACAGGGTATGAGCAGTTCTTC.